This T cell receptor beta chain comes out of a study of blood T cell repertoires in COVID-19. This CDR3 region has 16 residues. V dropped 4 bases and J dropped 3; count of bases not matched to a gene: 10. The germline V gene has CDR1 MNHEY and CDR2 SMNVEV (reference sequence). Sequencing used immunoSEQ multiplex PCR; TCRdb keeps in-frame clones, though not all of them. This sample has some 200,000 clones, with roughly 86% found just once. The clonotype comes from a woman in her fifties or sixties with active or convalescent COVID-19. Sequencing was done on a sample of peripheral blood. The chain employs TRBV27 and TRBJ1-1, with 8 bases identical to TRBD1. The CDR3 DNA reads as TGTGCCAGCAGTTCGCTATGGACAGGGTGGGACACTGAAGCTTTCTTT. Its translation is CASSSLWTGWDTEAFF.